These 28 T cell receptor beta chains were all obtained from the same sample, sequenced in a study of CD8+CD57+ T cells in acquired aplastic anemia. Genomic DNA acted as the template from which TCR beta VDJ combination and CDR3 sequence profiling were carried out. MiXCR was run by TCRdb on the reads, yielding one entry per CDR3 protein. The sample has roughly 130,000 distinct CDR3 sequences, 48% seen once. The sample was sorted CD4+, CD8+, or CD8+CD57+ T cells (not recorded which) from PBMCs. These receptors were obtained from a human donor in good health, serving as a control.

Many counts were recorded for this clonotype. This chain uses TRBV20-1 with TRBJ2-1, with 7 bases identical to TRBD2. CDR1 is DFQATT, CDR2 SNEGSKA, per germline (reference sequence). J gave up 6 bases and V 5 bases, and 13 bases lay outside the gene matches. This CDR3 contains 15 residues. CDR3 sequence (DNA): TGCAGTGCTCTTCAAGGGACTACCGAGGGCAATGAGCAGTTCTTC. This translates into CSALQGTTEGNEQFF.

The sample holds many counts of this clonotype. J is TRBJ1-2 and V is TRBV3-1, with D maybe TRBD1 (5 bases). Per germline, CDR1 LGHDT and CDR2 YNNKEL (reference sequence). V was shortened by 0 bases and J by 2 bases, with 13 bases between the two germline ends. There are 16 residues in the CDR3. CDR3 loop: CASSQDWDPGNYGYTF. The CDR3 nucleotides are TGTGCCAGCAGCCAAGATTGGGACCCGGGGAACTATGGCTACACCTTC.

The chain's CDR3 is CASTGQFIGSPLHF. The DNA for the CDR3 is TGTGCCAGCACCGGACAGTTTATAGGTTCACCCCTCCACTTT. V is TRBV7-6 and J is TRBJ1-6, with TRBD1 as a possible D gene (6 bases). There are 14 residues in the CDR3. Trimming pared 7 bases from V and 9 bases from J, leaving 16 bases between. The germline V gene has CDR1 SGHVS and CDR2 FNYEAQ.

This clonotype was counted many times. The chain uses TRBV27 and TRBJ1-1; D ambiguous. V was cut by 6 bases and J by 5 bases, with 16 bases left in between. CDR1 is MNHEY and CDR2 is SMNVEV in the germline V gene (reference sequence). The CDR3 is made up of 14 amino acids. CDR3 DNA sequence: TGTGCCAGCAGCCCCGCCATCTTGGAGACTGAAGCTTTCTTT. Its protein is CASSPAILETEAFF.

This clonotype showed up just once. V is TRBV11-2 and J is TRBJ2-5; tentatively, D is TRBD2 (6 bases). The CDR3 is 15 amino acids. Germline CDR1 is SGHAT and CDR2 is FQNNGV. Trimming pared 5 bases from V and 2 bases from J, leaving 15 bases between. The CDR3 protein is CASSPVAGRQETQYF. The CDR3 nucleotides are TGTGCCAGCAGCCCGGTCGCGGGGAGACAAGAGACCCAGTACTTC.

As regards this clonotype: The CDR3 ends on some other residue instead of the conserved phenylalanine or tryptophan, so this is likely a read error. It is unclear where the CDR3 begins or ends on the DNA, so no DNA is shown, and the CDR3 is as TCRdb lists it. The V gene is TRBV2, the J gene TRBJ2-6; the table's TRBD2 call for D was not verified on the DNA. The CDR3 spans 12 residues, counting both ends. In germline, CDR1 is SNHLY, CDR2 FYNNEI. The chain's CDR3 is CASARWVVGTSG.

This clonotype showed up many times. The gene calls are TRBV6-6 and TRBJ1-6; no reliable D call. The CDR3 extends over 16 amino acids. The V gene lost 0 bases and the J gene lost 5 bases, with 11 bases spanning the gap. The germline V gene encodes CDR1 MNHNY and CDR2 SVGAGI (reference sequence). This chain's CDR3 is CASSYSPGVNNSPLHF. The CDR3 DNA sequence: TGTGCCAGCAGTTACTCCCCCGGAGTCAATAATTCACCCCTCCACTTT.

The J gene is TRBJ2-1, the V gene TRBV11-1, with 8 bases fitting TRBD2. The CDR3 totals 15 residues. After removal of 1 base from V and 4 bases from J, the junction contained 3 bases not matched to a gene. CDR1 is SGHAT, CDR2 FQDESV, per germline (reference sequence). CDR3: CASSLVGGVYNEQFF. In DNA, the CDR3 is TGTGCCAGCAGCTTAGTCGGGGGGGTGTACAATGAGCAGTTCTTC. Together with reference TRBV11-1 and TRBJ2-1, the CDR3 gives the full variable domain: EAEVAQSPRYKITEKSQAVAFWCDPISGHATLYWYRQILGQGPELLVQFQDESVVDDSQLPKDRFSAERLKGVDSTLKIQPAELGDSAMYLCASSLVGGVYNEQFFGPGTRLTVL.

The chain has TRBV29-1 and TRBJ2-1; 13 bases match TRBD2. V trimming: 8 bases; J trimming: 1 base; junction bases outside the gene matches: 8. Germline assignment: CDR1 SQVTM and CDR2 ANQGSEA. The CDR3 runs 16 residues. The CDR3 DNA is TGCAGCTCCGGACTAGCGGGGGTTGGGTCCTACAATGAGCAGTTCTTC. It is translated as CSSGLAGVGSYNEQFF.

The CDR3: CSARDRVASGRYEQYF. The CDR3 region has the DNA TGCAGTGCTAGAGATAGGGTGGCTAGCGGGAGGTACGAGCAGTACTTC. The chain combines TRBV20-1 with TRBJ2-7; 11 nucleotides align to TRBD2. This CDR3 region has 16 residues. Germline V gene lookup returns CDR1 DFQATT and CDR2 SNEGSKA (reference sequence). V trimming: 0 bases; J trimming: 4 bases; junction bases outside the gene matches: 8.

The chain carries TRBV19 and TRBJ2-3; 8 bases agree with TRBD2. Germline CDR1 is LNHDA and CDR2 is SQIVND (reference sequence). This CDR3 is built from 14 residues. The trim removed 6 bases at V and 1 base at J, leaving 3 bases unmatched. The CDR3 sequence is CASRTAGGTDTQYF. CDR3 nucleotides: TGTGCCAGTAGAACAGCGGGGGGCACAGATACGCAGTATTTT. The full variable domain, with the rest looked up from reference TRBV19 and TRBJ2-3, is DGGITQSPKYLFRKEGQNVTLSCEQNLNHDAMYWYRQDPGQGLRLIYYSQIVNDFQKGDIAEGYSVSREKKESFPLTVTSAQKNPTAFYLCASRTAGGTDTQYFGPGTRLTVL.

As DNA, the CDR3 is TGTGCCAGTAAAGGGACAGTTGCCTCGAAGTGGAACACTGAAGCTTTCTTT. Residues: CASKGTVASKWNTEAFF. The chain couples TRBV19 to TRBJ1-1; 7 nucleotides line up with TRBD1. After removal of 7 bases from V and 1 base from J, the junction contained 15 bases not matched to a gene. The CDR3 extends over 17 amino acids. Germline CDR1 and CDR2: LNHDA and SQIVND (reference sequence).

This rearrangement joins TRBV7-9 to TRBJ1-6; D is unclear. The germline V gene encodes CDR1 SEHNR and CDR2 FQNEAQ (reference sequence). Trimming pared 1 base from V and 4 bases from J, leaving 2 bases between. This CDR3 spans 13 amino acids. In DNA form, the CDR3 reads TGTGCCAGCAGCTTAGGTTATAATTCACCCCTCCACTTT. Translation gives CASSLGYNSPLHF. Full variable domain (outside the CDR3, taken from reference TRBV7-9 and TRBJ1-6): DTGVSQNPRHKITKRGQNVTFRCDPISEHNRLYWYRQTLGQGPEFLTYFQNEAQLEKSRLLSDRFSAERPKGSFSTLEIQRTEQGDSAMYLCASSLGYNSPLHFGNGTRLTVT.

This clonotype was picked up a small number of times. This may be a read error, as it is one base from a much larger clone. The rearrangement uses TRBV5-1 and TRBJ2-1, with TRBD2 matching 7 bases. This CDR3 has 15 residues. The germline gives CDR1 SGHRS, CDR2 YFSETQ. CDR3 bases: TGCGCCAGCAGCCTAAGCGGGGCCTCCTACAATGAGCAGCTCTTC. Its protein product is CASSLSGASYNEQLF. Full variable domain (missing parts from reference TRBV5-1 and TRBJ2-1): KAGVTQTPRYLIKTRGQQVTLSCSPISGHRSVSWYQQTPGQGLQFLFEYFSETQRNKGNFPGRFSGRQFSNSRSEMNVSTLELGDSALYLCASSLSGASYNEQLFGPGTRLTVL.

The V and J genes are TRBV19 and TRBJ1-5; 9 nucleotides line up with TRBD1. Germline CDR1 is LNHDA and CDR2 is SQIVND (reference sequence). V lost 3 bases to trimming and J lost 7 bases; unmatched junction nucleotides: 7. The CDR3 covers 15 residues. CDR3 nucleotide sequence: TGTGCCAGTAGTATCCTCGGACAGGGGAGCCAGCCCCAGCATTTT. This translates into CASSILGQGSQPQHF.

This clonotype was picked up many times. The rearrangement uses TRBV7-6 and TRBJ2-1, with D possibly being TRBD2 (6 bases). Trimming removed 1 base from V and 4 bases from J, with 11 bases in between. Germline V CDR1 and CDR2: SGHVS, FNYEAQ. The CDR3 covers 15 residues. DNA for the CDR3: TGTGCCAGCAGCTTAGTGGCGGGGACTTACAATGAGCAGTTCTTC. Protein sequence: CASSLVAGTYNEQFF. Full variable domain (remainder filled in from reference TRBV7-6 and TRBJ2-1): GAGVSQSPRYKVTKRGQDVALRCDPISGHVSLYWYRQALGQGPEFLTYFNYEAQQDKSGLPNDRFSAERPEGSISTLTIQRTEQRDSAMYRCASSLVAGTYNEQFFGPGTRLTVL.

V gene TRBV7-2 combines with J gene TRBJ2-7, with 12 bases matching TRBD1. Trimming at V came to 4 bases and at J to 6 bases, leaving 4 bases not matched to a gene. The germline gives CDR1 SGHTA, CDR2 FQGNSA. The CDR3 totals 14 residues. CDR3: CASSSGTGGGEQYF. The CDR3 coding sequence is TGTGCCAGCAGCTCTGGGACAGGGGGCGGCGAGCAGTACTTC.

This clonotype showed up many times. The chain uses TRBV6-5 and TRBJ1-2, with TRBD1 matching over 8 bases. This CDR3 comprises 15 residues. J gave up 5 bases and V 6 bases, and 11 bases lay outside the gene matches. In germline, CDR1 is MNHEY, CDR2 SVGAGI. In nucleotides, the CDR3 is TGTGCCAGCAGATACACCCAAGGACAGGGTTATGGCTACACCTTC. Protein sequence: CASRYTQGQGYGYTF.

The chain couples TRBV7-3 to TRBJ2-3; D possibly corresponds to TRBD2 (6 bases). The CDR3 extends over 11 amino acids. The germline V and J ends were trimmed by 7 bases and 7 bases, with 9 bases remaining between them. CDR1 is SGHTA and CDR2 is FQGTGA in the germline V gene. The CDR3 DNA follows: TGTGCCAGCACCCGGGGGAATACGCAGTATTTT. It encodes CASTRGNTQYF.

The genes are TRBV10-3 and TRBJ1-2, with D possibly being TRBD1 (5 bases). The CDR3 is 16 residues long. Germline loops: CDR1 ENHRY, CDR2 SYGVKD. Trimming pared 7 bases from V and 0 bases from J, leaving 18 bases between. CDR3 region: CAITGDSNLANYGYTF. CDR3 bases: TGTGCCATCACCGGGGACTCGAACTTAGCTAACTATGGCTACACCTTC.

Notes on this clonotype: The junction and the germline gene differ at one end; a read error may be behind it. The gene calls are TRBV6-2 or TRBV6-3 and TRBJ2-1, with D possibly being TRBD2 (5 bases). The length of the CDR3 is 17 residues. The germline CDR1 and CDR2 sequences are MNHEY and SVGEGT. CDR3 in amino acids: CASGYPLGMGSYNEQFF. The DNA of the CDR3 is TGTGCCAGCGGTTACCCACTAGGGATGGGCTCCTACAATGAGCAGTTCTTC.

J is TRBJ1-1 and V is TRBV2; 7 nucleotides agree with TRBD1. V was pared by 1 base and J by 5 bases, with 7 bases of the junction left unmatched. Per the germline V gene, CDR1 is SNHLY and CDR2 is FYNNEI. The CDR3 spans 15 residues. CDR3 sequence reads: CASSEGRGRGTEAFF. DNA of the CDR3: TGTGCCAGCAGTGAAGGGAGGGGGCGCGGGACTGAAGCTTTCTTT.

Ten or more counts support this clonotype. The rearrangement uses TRBV19 and TRBJ1-2, with TRBD1 identical over 7 bases. Germline CDR1 and CDR2: LNHDA and SQIVND (reference sequence). This CDR3 has 15 residues. J gave up 8 bases and V 0 bases, and 9 bases lay outside the gene matches. CDR3 sequence (DNA): TGTGCCAGTAGTATAGAACAGGGGAAGCTGGACGGCTACACCTTC. This gives the protein CASSIEQGKLDGYTF.

A few counts support this clonotype. The J gene is TRBJ1-6, the V gene TRBV7-8; 7 bases fit TRBD1. With V trimmed by 5 bases and J by 6 bases, 7 bases remained unmatched. The CDR3 extends over 15 amino acids. Germline V CDR1 and CDR2: SGHVS, FQNEAQ. The DNA for the CDR3 is TGTGCCAGCAGCCCTAGGACAGGATCTAATTCACCCCTCCACTTT. This gives the protein CASSPRTGSNSPLHF.

The CDR3 loop is CASSPPLKDLDRGLYEQYF. The DNA of the CDR3 is TGTGCCAGCTCACCCCCTCTGAAAGATCTAGACAGGGGGCTTTACGAGCAGTACTTC. V is TRBV18 and J is TRBJ2-7, with 10 bases identical to TRBD1. The CDR3 loop spans 19 amino acids. V dropped 3 bases and J dropped 4; count of bases not matched to a gene: 18. Germline CDR1 reads KGHSH; CDR2 reads LQKENI. The full variable domain, its missing parts supplied by reference TRBV18 and TRBJ2-7, is NAGVMQNPRHLVRRRGQEARLRCSPMKGHSHVYWYRQLPEEGLKFMVYLQKENIIDESGMPKERFSAEFPKEGPSILRIQQVVRGDSAAYFCASSPPLKDLDRGLYEQYFGPGTRLTVT.

This clonotype appeared many times. The chain couples TRBV9 to TRBJ2-6; possible D gene TRBD2, 6 bases. CDR3 length: 15 residues. V gave up 0 bases and J gave up 5 bases, with 9 bases separating them. Germline CDR1 reads SGDLS; CDR2 reads YYNGEE. The CDR3 reads CASSVAAGWANVLTF. The CDR3, as DNA: TGTGCCAGCAGCGTAGCGGCGGGGTGGGCCAACGTCCTGACTTTC. Full variable domain (remainder filled in from reference TRBV9 and TRBJ2-6): DSGVTQTPKHLITATGQRVTLRCSPRSGDLSVYWYQQSLDQGLQFLIQYYNGEERAKGNILERFSAQQFPDLHSELNLSSLELGDSALYFCASSVAAGWANVLTFGAGSRLTVL.

The chain combines TRBV25-1 with TRBJ2-7; D perhaps matches TRBD2 (7 bases). There are 18 residues in the CDR3. Trimming removed 6 bases at V and 1 base at J, with 25 bases between. Germline CDR1 MGHDK, CDR2 SYGVNS. CDR3 sequence reads: CASSDYHRGADYSYEQYF. The CDR3 nucleotides read TGTGCCAGCAGCGACTACCACCGGGGGGCAGACTATTCCTACGAGCAGTACTTC.

This clonotype was seen only a few times. The V call is TRBV11-1, the J call TRBJ2-2, with 8 nucleotides matching TRBD1. This CDR3 is built from 20 residues. V was pared by 2 bases and J by 1 base, with 15 bases of the junction left unmatched. From germline, CDR1 is SGHAT and CDR2 FQDESV (reference sequence). In nucleotides, the CDR3 is TGTGCCAGCAGCTTATTTTCTTGGACAGGGAATCCGAAGAACACCGGGGAGCTGTTTTTT. Translated, it gives CASSLFSWTGNPKNTGELFF.